This T cell receptor (beta chain) came from a study of T cells in localized non-small cell lung cancer. Findings of the study overall: Adjacent lung was found to contain a median about 55 of the top 100 tumor clones. Greater blood T cell density accompanied longer overall survival. One tumor region alone was sequenced, and heterogeneity therefore remains possible. The highest T cell clonality was in uninvolved adjacent lung, above tumor.

Germline V gene lookup returns CDR1 SGHKS and CDR2 YYEKEE (reference sequence). Trimming removed 0 bases from V and 1 base from J, with 9 bases in between. CDR3 length equals 15 residues. For this clone: Its specificity is not known.

Profiling relied on immunoSEQ multiplex PCR, and the TCRdb table lists in-frame clones only, not all of them. Of approximately 30,000 clones listed, around 84% are singletons. The V call is TRBV5-5, the J call TRBJ2-3; D remains unclear. This receptor was taken from a male donor aged 60 or over with stage III lung adenocarcinoma. Sequenced here: peripheral blood, sampled before any cancer treatment. The CDR3 region is CASSLGFLGTDTQYF. In nucleotides, the CDR3 is TGTGCCAGCAGCTTGGGTTTTTTGGGCACAGATACGCAGTATTTT.